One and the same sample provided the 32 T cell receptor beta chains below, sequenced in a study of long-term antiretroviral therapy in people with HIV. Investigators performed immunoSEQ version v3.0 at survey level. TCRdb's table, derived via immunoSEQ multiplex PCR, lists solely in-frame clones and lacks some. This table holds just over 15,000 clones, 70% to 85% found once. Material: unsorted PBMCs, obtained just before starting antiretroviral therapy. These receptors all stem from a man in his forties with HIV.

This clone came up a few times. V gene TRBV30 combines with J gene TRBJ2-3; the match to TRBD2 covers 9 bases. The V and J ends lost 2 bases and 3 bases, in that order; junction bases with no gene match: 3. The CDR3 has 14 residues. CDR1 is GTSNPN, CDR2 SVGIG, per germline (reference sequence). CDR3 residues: CAWSYSGGTDTQYF. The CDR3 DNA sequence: TGTGCCTGGAGTTATAGCGGGGGAACAGATACGCAGTATTTT.

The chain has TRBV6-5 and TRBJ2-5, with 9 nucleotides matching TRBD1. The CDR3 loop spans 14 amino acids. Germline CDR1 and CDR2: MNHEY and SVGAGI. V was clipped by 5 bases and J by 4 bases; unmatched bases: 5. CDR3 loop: CASSDKGQGETQYF. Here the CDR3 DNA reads TGTGCCAGCAGTGATAAGGGACAGGGAGAGACCCAGTACTTC.

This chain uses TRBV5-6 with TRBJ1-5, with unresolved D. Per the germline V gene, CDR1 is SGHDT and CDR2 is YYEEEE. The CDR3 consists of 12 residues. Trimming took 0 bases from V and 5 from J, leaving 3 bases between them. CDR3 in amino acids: CASSLEDQPQHF. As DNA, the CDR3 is TGTGCCAGCAGCTTGGAGGATCAGCCCCAGCATTTT.

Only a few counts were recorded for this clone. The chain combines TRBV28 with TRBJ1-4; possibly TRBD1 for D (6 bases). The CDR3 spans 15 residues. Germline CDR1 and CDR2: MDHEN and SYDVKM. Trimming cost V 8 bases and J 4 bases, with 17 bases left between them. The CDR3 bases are TGTGCCAGCCGGGCAGAGGACAGCTATAATGAAAAACTGTTTTTT. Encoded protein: CASRAEDSYNEKLFF. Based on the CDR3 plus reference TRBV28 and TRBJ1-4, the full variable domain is DVKVTQSSRYLVKRTGEKVFLECVQDMDHENMFWYRQDPGLGLRLIYFSYDVKMKEKGDIPEGYSVSREKKERFSLILESASTNQTSMYLCASRAEDSYNEKLFFGSGTQLSVL.

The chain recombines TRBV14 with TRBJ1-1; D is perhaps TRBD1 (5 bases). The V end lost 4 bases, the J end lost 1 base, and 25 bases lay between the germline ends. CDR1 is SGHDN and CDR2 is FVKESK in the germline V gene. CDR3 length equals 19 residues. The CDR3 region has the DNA TGTGCCAGCAGCCCGCAACGGGTTCCTTCCTGGGACGGGAACACTGAAGCTTTCTTT. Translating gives CASSPQRVPSWDGNTEAFF.

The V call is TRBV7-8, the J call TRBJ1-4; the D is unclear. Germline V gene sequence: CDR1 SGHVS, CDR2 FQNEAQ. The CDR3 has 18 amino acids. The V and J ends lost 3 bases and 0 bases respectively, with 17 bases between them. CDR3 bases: TGTGCCAGCAGCTTTCGGGCCGGTTGGGGATCAACTAATGAAAAACTGTTTTTT. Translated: CASSFRAGWGSTNEKLFF.

The CDR3 nucleotides are TGTGCCAGCAGCTTCTATGAAACAGGGGAGAGGGAGACCCAGTACTTC. It is translated as CASSFYETGERETQYF. The chain couples TRBV7-8 to TRBJ2-5, with 7 nucleotides matching TRBD1. Germline V lookup: CDR1 SGHVS, CDR2 FQNEAQ. Germline trimming cut 3 bases from V and 5 bases from J; bases unmatched to any gene: 12. This CDR3 is 16 amino acids long.

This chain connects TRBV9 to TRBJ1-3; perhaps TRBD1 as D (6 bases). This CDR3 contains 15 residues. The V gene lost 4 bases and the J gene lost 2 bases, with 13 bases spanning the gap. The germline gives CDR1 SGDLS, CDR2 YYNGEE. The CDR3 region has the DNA TGTGCCAGCAGCTCCAGGGGACTGCCTGGAAACACCATATATTTT. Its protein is CASSSRGLPGNTIYF. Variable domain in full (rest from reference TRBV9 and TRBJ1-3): DSGVTQTPKHLITATGQRVTLRCSPRSGDLSVYWYQQSLDQGLQFLIQYYNGEERAKGNILERFSAQQFPDLHSELNLSSLELGDSALYFCASSSRGLPGNTIYFGEGSWLTVV.

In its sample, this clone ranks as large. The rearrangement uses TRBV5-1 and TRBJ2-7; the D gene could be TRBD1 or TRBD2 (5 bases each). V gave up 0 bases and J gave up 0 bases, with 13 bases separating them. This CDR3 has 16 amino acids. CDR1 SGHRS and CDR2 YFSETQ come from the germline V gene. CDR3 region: CASSLDTGTASYEQYF. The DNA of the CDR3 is TGCGCCAGCAGCTTGGACACTGGGACGGCCTCCTACGAGCAGTACTTC.

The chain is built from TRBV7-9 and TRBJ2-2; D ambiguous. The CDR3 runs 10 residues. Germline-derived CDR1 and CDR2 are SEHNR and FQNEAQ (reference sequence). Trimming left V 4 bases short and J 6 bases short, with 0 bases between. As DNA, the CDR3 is TGTGCCAGCAGCTCCGGGGAGCTGTTTTTT. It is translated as CASSSGELFF. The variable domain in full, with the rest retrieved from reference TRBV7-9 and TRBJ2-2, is DTGVSQNPRHKITKRGQNVTFRCDPISEHNRLYWYRQTLGQGPEFLTYFQNEAQLEKSRLLSDRFSAERPKGSFSTLEIQRTEQGDSAMYLCASSSGELFFGEGSRLTVL.

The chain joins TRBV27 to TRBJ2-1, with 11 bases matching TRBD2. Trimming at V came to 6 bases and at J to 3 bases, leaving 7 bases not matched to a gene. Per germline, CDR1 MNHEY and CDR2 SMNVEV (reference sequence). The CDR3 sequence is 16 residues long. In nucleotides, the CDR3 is TGTGCCAGCAGCCGACAGGGGACTAGCGGCTACAATGAGCAGTTCTTC. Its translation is CASSRQGTSGYNEQFF.

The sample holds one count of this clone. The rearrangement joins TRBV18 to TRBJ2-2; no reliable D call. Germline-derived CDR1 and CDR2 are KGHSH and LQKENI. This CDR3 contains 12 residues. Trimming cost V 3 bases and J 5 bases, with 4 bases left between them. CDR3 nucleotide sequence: TGTGCCAGCTCACCGACTACCGGGGAGCTGTTTTTT. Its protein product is CASSPTTGELFF.

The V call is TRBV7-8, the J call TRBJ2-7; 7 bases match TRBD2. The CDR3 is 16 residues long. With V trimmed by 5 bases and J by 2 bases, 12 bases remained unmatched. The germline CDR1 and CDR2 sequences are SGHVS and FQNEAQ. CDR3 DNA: TGTGCCAGCAGCGGCGGGGGAGCGCGGGGACCCTACGAGCAGTACTTC. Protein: CASSGGGARGPYEQYF.

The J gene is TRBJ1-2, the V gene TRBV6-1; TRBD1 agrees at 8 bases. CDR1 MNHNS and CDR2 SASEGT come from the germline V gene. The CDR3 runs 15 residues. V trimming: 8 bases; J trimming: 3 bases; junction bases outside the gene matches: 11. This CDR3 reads CASASGGALDYGYTF. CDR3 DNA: TGTGCCAGCGCCTCAGGGGGCGCATTGGACTATGGCTACACCTTC.

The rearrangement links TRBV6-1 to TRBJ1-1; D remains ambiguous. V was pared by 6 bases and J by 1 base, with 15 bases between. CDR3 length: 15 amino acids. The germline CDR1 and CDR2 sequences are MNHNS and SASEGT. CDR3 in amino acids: CASRGGGVGNTEAFF. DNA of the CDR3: TGTGCCAGCAGGGGTGGTGGGGTCGGGAACACTGAAGCTTTCTTT.

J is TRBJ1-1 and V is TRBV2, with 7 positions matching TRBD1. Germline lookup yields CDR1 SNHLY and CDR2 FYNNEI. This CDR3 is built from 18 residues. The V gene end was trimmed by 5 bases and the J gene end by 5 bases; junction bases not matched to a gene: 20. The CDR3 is CASSLQGTGFSVGTEAFF. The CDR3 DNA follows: TGTGCCAGCAGTCTACAGGGGACCGGGTTTAGTGTGGGAACTGAAGCTTTCTTT. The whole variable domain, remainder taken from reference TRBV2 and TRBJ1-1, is EPEVTQTPSHQVTQMGQEVILRCVPISNHLYFYWYRQILGQKVEFLVSFYNNEISEKSEIFDDQFSVERPDGSNFTLKIRSTKLEDSAMYFCASSLQGTGFSVGTEAFFGQGTRLTVV.

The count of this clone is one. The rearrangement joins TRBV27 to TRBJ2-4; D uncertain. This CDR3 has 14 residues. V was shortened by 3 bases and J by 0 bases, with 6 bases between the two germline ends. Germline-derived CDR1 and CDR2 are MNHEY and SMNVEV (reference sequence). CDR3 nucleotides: TGTGCCAGCAGTTTCTCTGGAGCCAAAAACATTCAGTACTTC. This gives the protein CASSFSGAKNIQYF.

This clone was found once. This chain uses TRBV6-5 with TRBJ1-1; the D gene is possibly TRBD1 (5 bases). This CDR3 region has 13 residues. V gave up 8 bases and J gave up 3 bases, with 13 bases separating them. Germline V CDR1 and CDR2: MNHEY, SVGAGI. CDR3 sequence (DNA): TGTGCCAGCTGGGGGAGAGGTTACACTGAAGCTTTCTTT. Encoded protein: CASWGRGYTEAFF.

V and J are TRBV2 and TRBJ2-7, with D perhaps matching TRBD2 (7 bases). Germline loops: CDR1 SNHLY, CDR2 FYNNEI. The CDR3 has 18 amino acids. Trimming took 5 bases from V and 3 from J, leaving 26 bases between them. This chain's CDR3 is CASSYSMTGGGPFYEQYF. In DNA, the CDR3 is TGTGCCAGCAGTTACTCGATGACCGGCGGGGGCCCCTTCTACGAGCAGTACTTC.

The CDR3 DNA sequence: TGTGCCAGCAGCTTTGGAGGGGGGGTCGACAGCACAGATACGCAGTATTTT. Its protein is CASSFGGGVDSTDTQYF. V usage is TRBV5-6 and J usage is TRBJ2-3, with a tentative D call TRBD2 (7 bases). Trimming pared 2 bases from V and 0 bases from J, leaving 16 bases between. The CDR3 is 17 amino acids. Germline CDR1 SGHDT, CDR2 YYEEEE.

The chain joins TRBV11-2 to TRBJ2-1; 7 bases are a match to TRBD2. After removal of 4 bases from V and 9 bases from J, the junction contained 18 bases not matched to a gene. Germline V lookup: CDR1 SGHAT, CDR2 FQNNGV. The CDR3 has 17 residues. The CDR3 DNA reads TGTGCCAGCAGCTCCTTACCTAGCGGCACCGGGGCAAGTGAGCAGTTCTTC. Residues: CASSSLPSGTGASEQFF.

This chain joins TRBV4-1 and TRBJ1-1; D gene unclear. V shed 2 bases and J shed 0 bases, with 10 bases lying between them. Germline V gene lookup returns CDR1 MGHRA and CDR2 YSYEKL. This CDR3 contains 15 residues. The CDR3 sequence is CASSQYPGLNTEAFF. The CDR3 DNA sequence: TGCGCCAGCAGCCAATATCCAGGTTTGAACACTGAAGCTTTCTTT.

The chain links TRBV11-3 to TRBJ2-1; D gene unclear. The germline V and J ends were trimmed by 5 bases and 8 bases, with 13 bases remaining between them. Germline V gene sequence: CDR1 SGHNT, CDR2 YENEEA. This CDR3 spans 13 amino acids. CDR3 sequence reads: CASSPTGLHEQFF. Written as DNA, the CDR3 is TGTGCCAGCAGCCCCACTGGTCTCCATGAGCAGTTCTTC.

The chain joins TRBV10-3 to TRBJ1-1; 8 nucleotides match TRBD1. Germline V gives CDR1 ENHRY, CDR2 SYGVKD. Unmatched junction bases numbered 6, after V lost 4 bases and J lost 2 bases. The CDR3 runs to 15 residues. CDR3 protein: CAISGTTGDNTEAFF. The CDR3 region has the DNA TGTGCCATCAGTGGAACGACAGGGGATAACACTGAAGCTTTCTTT.

DNA for the CDR3: TGTGCCAGCAGCCAACCAGGTGGGGGAAACACCATATATTTT. Translating it yields CASSQPGGGNTIYF. The rearrangement uses TRBV4-2 and TRBJ1-3, with D hard to call. Between the trimmed V and J ends, which lost 2 bases and 4 bases, there was a span of 9 bases. Germline V lookup: CDR1 LGHNA, CDR2 YNFKEQ. The CDR3 spans 14 residues.

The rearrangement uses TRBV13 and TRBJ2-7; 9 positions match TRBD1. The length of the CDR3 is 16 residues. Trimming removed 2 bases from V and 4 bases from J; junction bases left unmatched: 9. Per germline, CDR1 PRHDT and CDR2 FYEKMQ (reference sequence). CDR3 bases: TGTGCCAGCAGCTTAACCTCCGGGACAGGGATTTACGAGCAGTACTTC. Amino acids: CASSLTSGTGIYEQYF.

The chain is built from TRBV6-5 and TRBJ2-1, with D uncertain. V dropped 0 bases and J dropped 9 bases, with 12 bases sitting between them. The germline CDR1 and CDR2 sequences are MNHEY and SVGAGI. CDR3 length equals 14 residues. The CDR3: CASSYSGIRGEQFF. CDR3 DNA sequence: TGTGCCAGCAGTTACTCTGGGATCCGTGGTGAGCAGTTCTTC.

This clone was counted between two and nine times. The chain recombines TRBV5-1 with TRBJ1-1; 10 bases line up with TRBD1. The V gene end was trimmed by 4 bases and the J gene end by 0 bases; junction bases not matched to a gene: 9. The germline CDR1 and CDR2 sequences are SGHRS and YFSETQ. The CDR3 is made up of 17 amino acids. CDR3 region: CASSRLTGGSMNTEAFF. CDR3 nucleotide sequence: TGCGCCAGCAGCCGTTTGACAGGGGGCTCGATGAACACTGAAGCTTTCTTT.

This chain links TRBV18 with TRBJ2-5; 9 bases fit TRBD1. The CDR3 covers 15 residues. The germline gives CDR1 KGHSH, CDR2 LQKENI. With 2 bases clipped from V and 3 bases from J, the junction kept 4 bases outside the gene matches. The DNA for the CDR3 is TGTGCCAGCTCACCAAGACAGGGGGGAAAAGAGACCCAGTACTTC. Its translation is CASSPRQGGKETQYF.

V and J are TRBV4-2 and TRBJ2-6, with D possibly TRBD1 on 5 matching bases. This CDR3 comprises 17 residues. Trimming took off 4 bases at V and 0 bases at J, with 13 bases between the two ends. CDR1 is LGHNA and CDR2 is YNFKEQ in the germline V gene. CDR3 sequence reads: CASSPGHLSSGANVLTF. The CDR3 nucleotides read TGTGCCAGCAGCCCAGGACACCTAAGCTCTGGGGCCAACGTCCTGACTTTC.

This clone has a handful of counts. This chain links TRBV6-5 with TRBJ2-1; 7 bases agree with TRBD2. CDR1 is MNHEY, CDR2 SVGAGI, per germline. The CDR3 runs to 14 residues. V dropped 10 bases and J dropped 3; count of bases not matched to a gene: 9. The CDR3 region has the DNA TGTGCCACTATTGACAGCGGGAACTACAATGAGCAGTTCTTC. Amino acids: CATIDSGNYNEQFF.

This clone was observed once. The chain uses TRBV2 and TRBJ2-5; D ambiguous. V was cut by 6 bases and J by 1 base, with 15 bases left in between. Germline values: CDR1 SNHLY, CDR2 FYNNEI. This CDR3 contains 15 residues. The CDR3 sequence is CASRVRASPQETQYF. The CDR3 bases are TGTGCCAGCAGGGTCCGCGCGAGTCCCCAAGAGACCCAGTACTTC.